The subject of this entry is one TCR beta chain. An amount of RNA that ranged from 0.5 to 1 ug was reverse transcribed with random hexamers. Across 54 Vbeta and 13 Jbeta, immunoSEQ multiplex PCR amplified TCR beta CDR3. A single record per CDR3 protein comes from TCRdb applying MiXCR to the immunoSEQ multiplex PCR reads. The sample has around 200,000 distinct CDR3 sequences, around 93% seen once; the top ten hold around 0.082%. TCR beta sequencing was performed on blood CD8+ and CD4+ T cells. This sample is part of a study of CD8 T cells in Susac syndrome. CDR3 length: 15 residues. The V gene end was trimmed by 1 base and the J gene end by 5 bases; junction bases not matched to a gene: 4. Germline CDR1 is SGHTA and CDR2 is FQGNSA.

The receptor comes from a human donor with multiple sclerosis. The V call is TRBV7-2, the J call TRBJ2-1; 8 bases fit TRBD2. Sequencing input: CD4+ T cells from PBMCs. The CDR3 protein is CASSLGRGADNEQFF. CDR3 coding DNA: TGTGCCAGCAGCTTAGGGCGGGGGGCAGACAATGAGCAGTTCTTC.